This T cell receptor (beta chain) was observed in a study of T-cell reconstitution after alpha-beta-depleted transplantation in children. General study results and limits: After one year, T-cell counts and TCRbeta diversity mostly came from new T cells. Some patients showed high day-60 TCRbeta diversity, which derived from surviving recipient T cells and thymic progenitors. After transplant, at about two months, alpha-beta T cells were reportedly derived from several hundred expanded graft clones.

In its sample, this clonotype was seen a few times. The antigen is not known. Unique molecular identifiers were built into the TCRbeta library. TCRdb reanalysed the PCR reads using MiXCR and keeps one entry per CDR3 protein. The data contain around 130,000 distinct CDR3 sequences, approximately 8.7% of them seen just once; the ten biggest clones take up 24%. The CDR3 spans 14 residues. Trimming took 3 bases from V and 4 from J; bases not matched to a gene: 4. In germline, CDR1 is SGDLS, CDR2 YYNGEE. The clonotype comes from a girl under three years old who had a stem cell transplant for combined immunodeficiency, so the T cells may come from the graft donor. V and J are TRBV9 and TRBJ2-7; TRBD1 aligns across 10 bases. The sequences come from PBMCs, mostly from graft donor cells, collected 180 days after TCRalphabeta/CD19-depleted stem cell transplant. In DNA form, the CDR3 reads TGTGCCAGCAGCGCGGGACAGGGGCTGTACGAGCAGTACTTC. Its translation is CASSAGQGLYEQYF.